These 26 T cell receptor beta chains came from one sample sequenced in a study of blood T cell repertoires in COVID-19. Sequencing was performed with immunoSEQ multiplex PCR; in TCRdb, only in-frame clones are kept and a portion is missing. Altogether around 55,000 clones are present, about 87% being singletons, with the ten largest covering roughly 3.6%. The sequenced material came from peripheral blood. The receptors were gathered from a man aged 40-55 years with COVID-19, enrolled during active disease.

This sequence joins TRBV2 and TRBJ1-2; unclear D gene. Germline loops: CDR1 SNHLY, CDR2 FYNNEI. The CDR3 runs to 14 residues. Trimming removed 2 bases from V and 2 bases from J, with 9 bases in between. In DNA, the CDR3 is TGTGCCAGCAGTGAAACAGCAGGAAACTATGGCTACACCTTC. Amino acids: CASSETAGNYGYTF.

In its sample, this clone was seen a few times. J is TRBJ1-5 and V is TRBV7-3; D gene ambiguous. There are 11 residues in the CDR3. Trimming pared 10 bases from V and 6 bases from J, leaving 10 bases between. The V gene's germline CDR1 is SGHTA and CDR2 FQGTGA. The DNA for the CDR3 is TGTGCCACCACCCCAGTTCAGCCCCAGCATTTT. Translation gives CATTPVQPQHF.

CDR3 in amino acids: CASSLETGSGYTF. The DNA for the CDR3 is TGTGCCAGCAGCTTAGAGACAGGGAGCGGCTACACCTTC. The chain joins TRBV11-2 to TRBJ1-2; TRBD1 agrees at 7 bases. Germline lookup yields CDR1 SGHAT and CDR2 FQNNGV. The CDR3 covers 13 residues. V was clipped by 0 bases and J by 8 bases; unmatched bases: 3.

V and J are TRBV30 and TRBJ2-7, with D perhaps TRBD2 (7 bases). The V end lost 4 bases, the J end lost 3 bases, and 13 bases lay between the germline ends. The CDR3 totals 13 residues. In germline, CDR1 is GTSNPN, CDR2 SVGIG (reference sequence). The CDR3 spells CAWNKGGNYEQYF. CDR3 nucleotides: TGTGCCTGGAATAAGGGGGGGAACTACGAGCAGTACTTC.

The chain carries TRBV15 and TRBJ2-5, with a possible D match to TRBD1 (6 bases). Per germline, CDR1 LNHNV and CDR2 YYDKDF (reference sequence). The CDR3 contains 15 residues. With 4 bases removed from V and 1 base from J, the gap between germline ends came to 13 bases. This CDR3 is CATSTPLGGQETQYF. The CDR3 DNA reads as TGTGCCACCAGCACTCCGTTAGGGGGCCAAGAGACCCAGTACTTC. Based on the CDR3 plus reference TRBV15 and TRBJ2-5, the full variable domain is DAMVIQNPRYQVTQFGKPVTLSCSQTLNHNVMYWYQQKSSQAPKLLFHYYDKDFNNEADTPDNFQSRRPNTSFCFLDIRSPGLGDTAMYLCATSTPLGGQETQYFGPGTRLLVL.

CDR3: CASSFPGQATNEKLFF. The CDR3 region has the DNA TGTGCCAGCAGCTTTCCAGGGCAAGCAACTAATGAAAAACTGTTTTTT. The J gene is TRBJ1-4, the V gene TRBV7-9; D may be TRBD1 (5 bases). The ends were cut back, 3 bases at V and 0 bases at J, with 11 bases in the middle. Germline CDR1 SEHNR, CDR2 FQNEAQ (reference sequence). The CDR3 has 16 residues.

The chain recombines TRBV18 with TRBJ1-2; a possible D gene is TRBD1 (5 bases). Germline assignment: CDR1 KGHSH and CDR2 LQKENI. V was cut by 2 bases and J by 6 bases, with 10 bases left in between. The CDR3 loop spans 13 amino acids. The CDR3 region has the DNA TGTGCCAGCTCACCAAAGGGACTGGATGGCTACACCTTC. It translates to CASSPKGLDGYTF.

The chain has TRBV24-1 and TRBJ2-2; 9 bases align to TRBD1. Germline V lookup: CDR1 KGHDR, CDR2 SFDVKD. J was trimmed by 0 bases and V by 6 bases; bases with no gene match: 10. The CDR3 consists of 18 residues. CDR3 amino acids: CATSPFPGQGANTGELFF. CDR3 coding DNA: TGTGCCACCAGTCCCTTCCCGGGACAGGGAGCGAACACCGGGGAGCTGTTTTTT.

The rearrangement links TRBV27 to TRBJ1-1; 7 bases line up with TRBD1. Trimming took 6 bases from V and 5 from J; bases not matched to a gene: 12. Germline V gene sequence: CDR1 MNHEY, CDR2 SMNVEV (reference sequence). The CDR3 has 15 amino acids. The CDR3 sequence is CASRVTGAGRTEAFF. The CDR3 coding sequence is TGTGCCAGCAGGGTCACAGGGGCGGGAAGGACTGAAGCTTTCTTT.

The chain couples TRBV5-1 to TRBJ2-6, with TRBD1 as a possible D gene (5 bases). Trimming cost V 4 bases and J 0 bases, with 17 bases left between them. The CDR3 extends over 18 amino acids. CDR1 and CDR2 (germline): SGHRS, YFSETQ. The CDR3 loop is CASSPLGHPYSGANVLTF. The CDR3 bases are TGCGCCAGCAGCCCCTTGGGGCACCCCTACTCTGGGGCCAACGTCCTGACTTTC.

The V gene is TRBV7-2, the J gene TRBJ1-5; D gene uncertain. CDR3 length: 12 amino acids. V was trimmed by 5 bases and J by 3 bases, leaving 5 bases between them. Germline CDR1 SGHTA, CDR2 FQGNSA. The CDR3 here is CASSPYNQPQHF. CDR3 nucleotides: TGTGCCAGCAGCCCCTACAATCAGCCCCAGCATTTT.

This CDR3 is CATSAGEDTEAFF. CDR3 sequence (DNA): TGTGCCACCTCGGCAGGGGAAGACACTGAAGCTTTCTTT. The V and J genes are TRBV18 and TRBJ1-1; tentative D call: TRBD1 (6 bases). CDR1 is KGHSH and CDR2 is LQKENI in the germline V gene. V was trimmed by 10 bases and J by 3 bases, leaving 15 bases between them. The CDR3 length is 13 residues.

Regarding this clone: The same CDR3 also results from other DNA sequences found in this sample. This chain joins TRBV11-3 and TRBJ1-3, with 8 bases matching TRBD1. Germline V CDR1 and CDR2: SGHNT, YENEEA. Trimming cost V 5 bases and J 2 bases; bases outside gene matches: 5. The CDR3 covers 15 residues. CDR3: CASSPGQGPGNTIYF. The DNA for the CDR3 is TGTGCCAGCAGCCCCGGACAGGGCCCTGGAAACACCATATATTTT.

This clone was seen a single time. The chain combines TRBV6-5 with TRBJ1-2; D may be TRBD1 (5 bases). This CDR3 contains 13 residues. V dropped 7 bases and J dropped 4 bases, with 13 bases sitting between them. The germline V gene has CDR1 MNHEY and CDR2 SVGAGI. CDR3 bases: TGTGCCAGCAATCTAGGGGCGTCCTATGGCTACACCTTC. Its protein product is CASNLGASYGYTF.

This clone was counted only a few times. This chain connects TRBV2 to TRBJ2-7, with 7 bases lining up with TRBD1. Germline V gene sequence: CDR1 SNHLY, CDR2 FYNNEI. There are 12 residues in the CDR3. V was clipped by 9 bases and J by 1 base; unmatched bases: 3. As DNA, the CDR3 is TGTGCCAGTGGACAGGAGTCCTACGAGCAGTACTTC. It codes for CASGQESYEQYF.

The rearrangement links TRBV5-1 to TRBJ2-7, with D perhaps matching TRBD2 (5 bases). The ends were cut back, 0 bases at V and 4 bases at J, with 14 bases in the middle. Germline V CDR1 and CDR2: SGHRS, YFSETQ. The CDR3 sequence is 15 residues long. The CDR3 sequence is CASSLEGLAAYEQYF. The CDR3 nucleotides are TGCGCCAGCAGCTTGGAAGGCCTAGCAGCTTACGAGCAGTACTTC.

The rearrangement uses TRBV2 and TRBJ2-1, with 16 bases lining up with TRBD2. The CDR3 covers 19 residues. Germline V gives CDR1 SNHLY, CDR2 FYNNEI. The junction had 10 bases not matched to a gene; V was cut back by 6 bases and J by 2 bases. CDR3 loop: CASSLGTSGGALPYNEQFF. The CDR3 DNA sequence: TGTGCCAGCAGCCTCGGGACTAGCGGGGGGGCTCTCCCCTACAATGAGCAGTTCTTC.

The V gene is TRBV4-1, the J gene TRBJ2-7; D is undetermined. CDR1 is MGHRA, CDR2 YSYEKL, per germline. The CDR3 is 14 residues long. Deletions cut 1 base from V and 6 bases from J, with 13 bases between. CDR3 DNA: TGCGCCAGCAGCCAAGCCCAAAGTAAGAGCGAGCAGTACTTC. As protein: CASSQAQSKSEQYF.

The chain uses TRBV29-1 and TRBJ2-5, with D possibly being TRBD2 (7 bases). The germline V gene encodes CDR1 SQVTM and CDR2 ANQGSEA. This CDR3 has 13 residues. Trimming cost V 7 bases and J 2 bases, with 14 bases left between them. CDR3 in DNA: TGCAGCGCAGAGGGGGGGAGTCAAGAGACCCAGTACTTC. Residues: CSAEGGSQETQYF.

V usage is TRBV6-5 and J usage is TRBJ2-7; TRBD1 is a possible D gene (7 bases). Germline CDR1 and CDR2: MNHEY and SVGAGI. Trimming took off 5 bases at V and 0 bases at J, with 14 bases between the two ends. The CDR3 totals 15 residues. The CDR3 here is CASSHRQGGSYEQYF. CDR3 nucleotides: TGTGCCAGCAGTCACCGACAGGGAGGCTCCTACGAGCAGTACTTC.

This CDR3 is CASSPGQGALTEAFF. For the CDR3, the DNA is TGTGCCAGCAGTCCCGGTCAGGGGGCGCTCACTGAAGCTTTCTTT. This chain uses TRBV6-5 with TRBJ1-1, with 8 bases that match TRBD1. CDR1 is MNHEY, CDR2 SVGAGI, per germline. CDR3 length: 15 residues. The V and J ends lost 5 bases and 4 bases, in that order; junction bases with no gene match: 9.

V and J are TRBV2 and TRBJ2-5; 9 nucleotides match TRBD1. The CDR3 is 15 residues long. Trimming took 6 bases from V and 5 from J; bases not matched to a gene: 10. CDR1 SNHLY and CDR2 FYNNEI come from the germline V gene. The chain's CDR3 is CASRAGQGVRETQYF. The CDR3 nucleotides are TGTGCCAGCAGGGCGGGACAGGGAGTTAGGGAGACCCAGTACTTC.

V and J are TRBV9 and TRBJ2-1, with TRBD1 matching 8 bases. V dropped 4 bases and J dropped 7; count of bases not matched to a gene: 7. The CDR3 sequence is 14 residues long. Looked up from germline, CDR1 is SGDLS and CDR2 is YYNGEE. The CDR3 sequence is CASSPRTGRNEQFF. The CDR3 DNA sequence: TGTGCCAGCAGCCCCCGGACAGGGCGGAATGAGCAGTTCTTC.

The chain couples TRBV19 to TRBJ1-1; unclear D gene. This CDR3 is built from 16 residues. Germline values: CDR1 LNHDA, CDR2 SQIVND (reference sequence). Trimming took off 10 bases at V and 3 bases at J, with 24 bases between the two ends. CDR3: CATRLAGWETYTEAFF. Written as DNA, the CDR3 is TGTGCCACCCGCCTCGCGGGCTGGGAGACTTACACTGAAGCTTTCTTT.

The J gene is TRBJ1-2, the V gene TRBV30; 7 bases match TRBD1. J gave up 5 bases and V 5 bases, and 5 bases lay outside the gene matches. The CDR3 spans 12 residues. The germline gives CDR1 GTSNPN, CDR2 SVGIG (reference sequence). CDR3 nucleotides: TGTGCCTGGTGGGACAGACGTTATGGCTACACCTTC. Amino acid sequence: CAWWDRRYGYTF.

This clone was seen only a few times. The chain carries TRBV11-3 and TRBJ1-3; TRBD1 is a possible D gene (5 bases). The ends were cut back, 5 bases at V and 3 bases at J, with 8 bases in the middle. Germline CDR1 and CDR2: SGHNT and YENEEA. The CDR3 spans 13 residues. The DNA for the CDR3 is TGTGCCAGCAGCCCGGGACTTGGAAACACCATATATTTT. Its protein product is CASSPGLGNTIYF.